Listed here is a single TCR beta chain. Anyone treated within the previous three months was excluded. This entry comes from a study of resident and recirculating memory T cells in vitiligo. About the study: Each patient gave two lesional and two nonlesional epidermal shave biopsies, plus PBMCs. The samples were homogenized without cell sorting before genomic DNA extraction.

Here immunoSEQ multiplex PCR was the method, and the copy in TCRdb shows in-frame clones only, minus some. The repertoire consists of about 42,000 clones, with 80% to 95% occurring once and the leading ten covering about 4.6%. Germline V gene sequence: CDR1 SGHDT, CDR2 YYEEEE. V was shortened by 0 bases and J by 4 bases, with 4 bases between the two germline ends. The CDR3 is 12 amino acids. Sequencing was done on a sample of blood. This chain uses TRBV5-6 with TRBJ1-2; D remains unclear. The TCR originated in a male donor with vitiligo. In DNA form, the CDR3 reads TGTGCCAGCAGCTTGGACAGCTATGGCTACACCTTC. It yields the protein CASSLDSYGYTF.